This TCR beta chain was captured in a study of beta chain features in type 1 diabetes. Study-wide points: In all four CD4+ subsets, TCRB CDR3 length was significantly, moderately reduced in type 1 diabetes.

Reverse transcribing all isolated RNA meant expressed TCRB transcripts were sequenced. Clones were sequenced by immunoSEQ multiplex PCR, and TCRdb holds only the in-frame ones, with some missing. This repertoire shows around 600,000 clones, approximately 13% found once; its top ten account for 0.095% to 0.15%. Notes on this clone: Antigen: not known.

The V gene lost 2 bases and the J gene lost 10 bases, with 12 bases spanning the gap. Germline values: CDR1 SGHDN, CDR2 FVKESK. The CDR3 loop spans 14 amino acids. This chain connects TRBV14 to TRBJ1-6; maybe TRBD1 (6 bases). This clonotype was obtained from a man aged 30-40 years with type 1 diabetes. The source material was naive CD4+ T cells from blood. The CDR3 protein is CASSQNQGSSPLHF. For the CDR3, the DNA is TGTGCCAGCAGCCAAAATCAGGGGTCCTCACCCCTCCACTTT.